Sequencing of this TCR beta chain was carried out in a study of T cells in Graves' hyperthyroidism and ophthalmopathy. The CDR3 runs to 13 residues. Germline assignment: CDR1 SGHRS and CDR2 YFSETQ. The ends lost 2 bases at V and 9 bases at J; junction bases unmatched: 2. Diagnoses were made from clinical symptoms, serum measures (thyroxine and TRAb), thyroid ultrasound and orbital computed tomography. Regions amplified from RNA transcripts were the TCR beta CDR3 regions. An initial round of RT-PCR targeting the TCR CDR3 relied on the HTBI primer set. TCRdb itself ran the multiplex PCR reads through MiXCR, one entry per CDR3 protein. In the table there are a few hundred thousand distinct CDR3 sequences, 12% to 15% of which are singletons. Many counts were recorded for this clonotype.

Source material: blood. This chain connects TRBV5-1 to TRBJ2-1, with TRBD1 matching over 10 bases. The clonotype originates from a woman aged 40 to 50 with Graves' ophthalmopathy. DNA for the CDR3: TGCGCCAGCAGCTTCGGGACAGGGGTTGAGCAGTTCTTC. It codes for CASSFGTGVEQFF.